These 8 T cell receptor beta chains share one sample of origin, sequenced in a study of PD-L1 blockade in urothelial cancer. Repertoires were generated with immunoSEQ multiplex PCR, while TCRdb's copy carries only in-frame clones and drops some. Of some 84,000 clones in the sample, 75% to 90% were seen once. The sequencing here drew on PBMCs, taken around atezolizumab (anti-PD-L1) treatment. The source is a woman aged 70-85 years with urothelial cancer.

The chain carries TRBV19 and TRBJ1-2; possible D gene TRBD1, 6 bases. This CDR3 spans 15 amino acids. V lost 9 bases to trimming and J lost 7 bases, with 24 bases between them. From germline, CDR1 is LNHDA and CDR2 SQIVND (reference sequence). The CDR3 coding sequence is TGTGCCAGCTATGCGATAGAGACAGGAATAGGTGGCTACACCTTC. It translates to CASYAIETGIGGYTF.

This clone is a singleton in its sample. The rearrangement links TRBV6-1 to TRBJ2-7; tentatively, D is TRBD2 (6 bases). Germline assignment: CDR1 MNHNS and CDR2 SASEGT. V shed 0 bases and J shed 3 bases, with 21 bases lying between them. The CDR3 loop spans 18 amino acids. The CDR3, as DNA: TGTGCCAGCAGTGAAGCTTCTAAAACTAGCTCCTTGATCTACGAGCAGTACTTC. Translation gives CASSEASKTSSLIYEQYF.

V gene TRBV19 combines with J gene TRBJ2-3; D might be TRBD1 or TRBD2, each matching 6 bases. V lost 5 bases and J lost 4, with 13 bases in between. The CDR3 has 14 amino acids. In germline, CDR1 is LNHDA, CDR2 SQIVND (reference sequence). The CDR3 sequence: CASSLGGRSDTQYF. CDR3 in DNA: TGTGCCAGTAGTTTAGGGGGGAGGTCAGATACGCAGTATTTT.

The V gene is TRBV6-1, the J gene TRBJ1-2; D uncertain. Germline V lookup: CDR1 MNHNS, CDR2 SASEGT. The CDR3 is 11 amino acids. Trimming stripped 6 bases from V and 5 bases from J, with 7 bases between. CDR3 sequence reads: CASSPGYGYTF. The CDR3 bases are TGTGCCAGCAGCCCCGGGTATGGCTACACCTTC.

The chain uses TRBV5-1 and TRBJ1-3; D not certain. Between the trimmed V and J ends, which lost 4 bases and 1 base, there was a span of 9 bases. Germline assignment: CDR1 SGHRS and CDR2 YFSETQ. This CDR3 comprises 14 residues. CDR3 loop: CASSQGSSGNTIYF. The CDR3 DNA is TGCGCCAGCAGCCAAGGGAGTTCTGGAAACACCATATATTTT.

This clone appeared a few times. The V and J genes are TRBV13 and TRBJ2-3; D ambiguous. Looked up from germline, CDR1 is PRHDT and CDR2 is FYEKMQ (reference sequence). V gave up 5 bases and J gave up 1 base, with 7 bases separating them. CDR3 length: 13 amino acids. The CDR3 sequence: CASSLERTDTQYF. In DNA form, the CDR3 reads TGTGCCAGCAGCCTAGAGCGCACAGATACGCAGTATTTT.

This chain connects TRBV7-9 to TRBJ1-2; TRBD1 aligns across 8 bases. V lost 1 base, J lost 3 bases, and 4 bases stayed unmatched. Per germline, CDR1 SEHNR and CDR2 FQNEAQ (reference sequence). The CDR3 is made up of 15 amino acids. The CDR3 sequence is CASSLETGGYYGYTF. The CDR3 bases are TGTGCCAGCAGCTTAGAAACAGGGGGGTACTATGGCTACACCTTC.

The rearrangement uses TRBV2 and TRBJ2-1; 13 bases match TRBD2. In germline, CDR1 is SNHLY, CDR2 FYNNEI. The ends lost 7 bases at V and 7 bases at J; junction bases unmatched: 13. CDR3 length equals 17 residues. The CDR3 DNA reads TGTGCCAGCACCGACCCCCGACTAGCGGGAGGAGGAAATGAGCAGTTCTTC. It encodes CASTDPRLAGGGNEQFF.